Listed below are T cell receptor beta chains from one sample, sequenced in a study of early T cells in non-severe SARS-CoV-2 infection. TCRdb passed the 5' RACE reads through MiXCR, listing each CDR3 protein once. The data hold 30,000 to 40,000 distinct CDR3 sequences, with 4.5% to 7% observed a single time. The material sequenced was whole blood, taken at baseline. All receptors come from an adult who was a healthcare worker with PCR-confirmed SARS-CoV-2 infection or an uninfected control (not recorded which). Each CDR3 is given with its conserved first and last residue. Each record gives: D gene, V gene, clone size, J gene, CDR3 protein, CDR3 DNA. The D gene is left open where the match is weak. Expanded clones get a size class; other rows say once, few or many, or leave the size out.

d_call: .; v_call: TRBV13; clone_size: many; j_call: TRBJ2-3; cdr3_aa: CASSLGLGATDTQYF; cdr3_nt: TGTGCCAGCAGCTTAGGCCTGGGGGCCACAGATACGCAGTATTTT
d_call: .; v_call: TRBV12-3/TRBV12-4; clone_size: .; j_call: TRBJ2-4; cdr3_aa: CASSLQGAKNIQYF; cdr3_nt: TGTGCCAGCAGCTTACAGGGAGCCAAAAACATTCAGTACTTC
d_call: .; v_call: TRBV7-8; clone_size: few; j_call: TRBJ2-5; cdr3_aa: CASSLEAREETQYF; cdr3_nt: TGTGCCAGCAGCTTAGAGGCCAGGGAAGAGACCCAGTACTTC
d_call: .; v_call: TRBV15; clone_size: many; j_call: TRBJ2-2; cdr3_aa: CATSSAGMGTGELFF; cdr3_nt: TGTGCCACCAGCAGTGCAGGGATGGGCACCGGGGAGCTGTTTTTT
d_call: .; v_call: TRBV10-3; clone_size: many; j_call: TRBJ1-3; cdr3_aa: CAISGGVELIGNTIYF; cdr3_nt: TGTGCCATCAGTGGGGGCGTCGAGTTAATAGGAAACACCATATATTTT
d_call: TRBD2; v_call: TRBV20-1; clone_size: many; j_call: TRBJ2-5; cdr3_aa: CSASQTSGRQGTQYF; cdr3_nt: TGCAGTGCTAGCCAGACTAGCGGGAGGCAAGGGACCCAGTACTTC
d_call: .; v_call: TRBV3-1; clone_size: few; j_call: TRBJ2-7; cdr3_aa: CASSQVVGGPYEQYF; cdr3_nt: TGTGCCAGCAGCCAAGTTGTCGGAGGACCTTACGAGCAGTACTTC
d_call: TRBD1; v_call: TRBV6-5; clone_size: .; j_call: TRBJ2-1; cdr3_aa: CASRTGTGQFF; cdr3_nt: TGTGCCAGCAGAACCGGGACAGGGCAGTTCTTC
d_call: .; v_call: TRBV6-2/TRBV6-3; clone_size: many; j_call: TRBJ1-5; cdr3_aa: CASSYPAKGNSNQPQHF; cdr3_nt: TGTGCCAGCAGTTACCCGGCAAAGGGAAATAGCAATCAGCCCCAGCATTTT
d_call: TRBD2; v_call: TRBV20-1; clone_size: many; j_call: TRBJ2-1; cdr3_aa: CSAIGLAALEQFF; cdr3_nt: TGCAGTGCCATCGGACTAGCGGCTCTTGAGCAGTTCTTC
d_call: TRBD2; v_call: TRBV9; clone_size: few; j_call: TRBJ2-5; cdr3_aa: CASSPGGGQETQYF; cdr3_nt: TGTGCCAGCAGCCCGGGAGGGGGTCAGGAGACCCAGTACTTC
d_call: .; v_call: TRBV18; clone_size: .; j_call: TRBJ2-4; cdr3_aa: CASSTSQGSAAKNIQYF; cdr3_nt: TGTGCCAGCTCAACAAGCCAGGGGTCTGCGGCCAAAAACATTCAGTACTTC
d_call: .; v_call: TRBV6-4; clone_size: many; j_call: TRBJ1-2; cdr3_aa: CASSDSRQYYGYTF; cdr3_nt: TGTGCCAGCAGTGACTCGAGACAGTACTATGGCTACACCTTC
d_call: .; v_call: TRBV30; clone_size: many; j_call: TRBJ1-2; cdr3_aa: CAWSVYPGRLSPNYGYTF; cdr3_nt: TGTGCCTGGAGTGTATACCCCGGACGCCTTTCCCCTAACTATGGCTACACCTTC
d_call: TRBD1; v_call: TRBV29-1; clone_size: many; j_call: TRBJ1-1; cdr3_aa: CSVGGQLNTEAFF; cdr3_nt: TGCAGCGTCGGGGGACAGCTGAACACTGAAGCTTTCTTT
d_call: TRBD1; v_call: TRBV30; clone_size: many; j_call: TRBJ1-5; cdr3_aa: CAWGLRGIERNQPQHF; cdr3_nt: TGTGCCTGGGGCCTCAGGGGGATCGAGCGCAATCAGCCCCAGCATTTT
d_call: TRBD1; v_call: TRBV12-3/TRBV12-4; clone_size: many; j_call: TRBJ2-2; cdr3_aa: CASSSRLQGAGELFF; cdr3_nt: TGTGCCAGCAGTTCCCGATTACAGGGGGCCGGGGAGCTGTTTTTT
d_call: .; v_call: TRBV5-1; clone_size: many; j_call: TRBJ2-7; cdr3_aa: CASSQGHGPYEQYF; cdr3_nt: TGCGCCAGCAGCCAGGGACACGGTCCCTACGAGCAGTACTTC
d_call: .; v_call: TRBV6-2/TRBV6-3; clone_size: many; j_call: TRBJ2-7; cdr3_aa: CASSSLGESSYEQYF; cdr3_nt: TGTGCCAGCAGTTCCCTAGGGGAGAGCTCCTACGAGCAGTACTTC
d_call: .; v_call: TRBV11-2; clone_size: few; j_call: TRBJ1-2; cdr3_aa: CASSLRTVDRNYGYTF; cdr3_nt: TGTGCCAGCAGCTTAAGGACAGTCGACCGTAACTATGGCTACACCTTC
d_call: .; v_call: TRBV27; clone_size: many; j_call: TRBJ1-6; cdr3_aa: CASSRTGSSYNSPLHF; cdr3_nt: TGTGCCAGCAGCAGAACAGGGAGCTCCTATAATTCACCCCTCCACTTT
d_call: .; v_call: TRBV6-4; clone_size: .; j_call: TRBJ2-7; cdr3_aa: CARQGGEQYF; cdr3_nt: TGTGCCAGACAAGGTGGCGAGCAGTACTTC
d_call: .; v_call: TRBV28; clone_size: many; j_call: TRBJ1-3; cdr3_aa: CASSSPSGNTIYF; cdr3_nt: TGTGCCAGCAGCTCACCCTCTGGAAACACCATATATTTT
d_call: TRBD2; v_call: TRBV7-2; clone_size: many; j_call: TRBJ2-3; cdr3_aa: CASSSRWSSGTDTQYF; cdr3_nt: TGTGCCAGCAGCTCCCGATGGAGTAGCGGGACAGATACGCAGTATTTT
d_call: .; v_call: TRBV27; clone_size: many; j_call: TRBJ2-5; cdr3_aa: CASSPWGVWETQYF; cdr3_nt: TGTGCCAGCAGCCCTTGGGGGGTTTGGGAGACCCAGTACTTC
d_call: .; v_call: TRBV4-1; clone_size: .; j_call: TRBJ1-1; cdr3_aa: CASSQDRGTEAFF; cdr3_nt: TGCGCCAGCAGCCAAGACCGGGGCACTGAAGCTTTCTTT
d_call: .; v_call: TRBV27; clone_size: many; j_call: TRBJ1-3; cdr3_aa: CASSAKPYAGNTIYF; cdr3_nt: TGTGCCAGCAGTGCGAAACCTTATGCTGGAAACACCATATATTTT
d_call: TRBD2; v_call: TRBV24-1; clone_size: many; j_call: TRBJ2-1; cdr3_aa: CATSDLNSGDAYNEQFF; cdr3_nt: TGTGCCACCAGTGATTTGAACAGCGGGGACGCCTACAATGAGCAGTTCTTC
d_call: .; v_call: TRBV20-1; clone_size: many; j_call: TRBJ2-3; cdr3_aa: CSARGKGHSDTQYF; cdr3_nt: TGCAGTGCTAGAGGAAAGGGGCACAGTGATACGCAGTATTTT
d_call: TRBD2; v_call: TRBV9; clone_size: few; j_call: TRBJ2-3; cdr3_aa: CASSVLAGGRDTQYF; cdr3_nt: TGTGCCAGCAGCGTACTAGCGGGAGGGAGGGATACGCAGTATTTT
d_call: .; v_call: TRBV6-4; clone_size: .; j_call: TRBJ1-1; cdr3_aa: CASSAGAGTEAFF; cdr3_nt: TGTGCCAGCAGTGCAGGGGCGGGAACTGAAGCTTTCTTT
d_call: TRBD2; v_call: TRBV20-1; clone_size: many; j_call: TRBJ2-7; cdr3_aa: CSAEGLAGVSYEQYF; cdr3_nt: TGCAGTGCCGAAGGACTAGCGGGAGTCTCCTACGAGCAGTACTTC
d_call: .; v_call: TRBV14; clone_size: many; j_call: TRBJ1-6; cdr3_aa: CASSQVAWSSYNSPLHF; cdr3_nt: TGTGCCAGCAGCCAAGTCGCCTGGAGCTCCTATAATTCACCCCTCCACTTT
d_call: .; v_call: TRBV4-2; clone_size: many; j_call: TRBJ2-1; cdr3_aa: CASSQDRTLEQFF; cdr3_nt: TGTGCCAGCAGCCAAGATCGGACCCTAGAGCAGTTCTTC
d_call: TRBD2; v_call: TRBV5-1; clone_size: .; j_call: TRBJ2-7; cdr3_aa: CASSTTGTSYEQYF; cdr3_nt: TGCGCCAGCAGTACTACCGGGACTAGCTACGAGCAGTACTTC
d_call: TRBD1; v_call: TRBV11-2; clone_size: many; j_call: TRBJ2-1; cdr3_aa: CASSIGQGPYNEQFF; cdr3_nt: TGTGCCAGCAGCATTGGACAGGGACCCTACAATGAGCAGTTCTTC
d_call: .; v_call: TRBV7-8; clone_size: .; j_call: TRBJ2-1; cdr3_aa: CASSSRTPNEQFF; cdr3_nt: TGTGCCAGCAGCTCTCGGACCCCCAATGAGCAGTTCTTC
d_call: .; v_call: TRBV29-1; clone_size: many; j_call: TRBJ1-3; cdr3_aa: CSVDISGNTIYF; cdr3_nt: TGCAGCGTTGACATTTCTGGAAACACCATATATTTT
d_call: .; v_call: TRBV7-9; clone_size: many; j_call: TRBJ2-3; cdr3_aa: CASSLAGTEGGTQYF; cdr3_nt: TGTGCCAGCAGCTTAGCGGGCACCGAAGGGGGTACGCAGTATTTT
d_call: .; v_call: TRBV13; clone_size: many; j_call: TRBJ1-2; cdr3_aa: CASSSWTLMAGGYTF; cdr3_nt: TGTGCCAGCAGCTCCTGGACTCTCATGGCTGGTGGCTACACCTTC